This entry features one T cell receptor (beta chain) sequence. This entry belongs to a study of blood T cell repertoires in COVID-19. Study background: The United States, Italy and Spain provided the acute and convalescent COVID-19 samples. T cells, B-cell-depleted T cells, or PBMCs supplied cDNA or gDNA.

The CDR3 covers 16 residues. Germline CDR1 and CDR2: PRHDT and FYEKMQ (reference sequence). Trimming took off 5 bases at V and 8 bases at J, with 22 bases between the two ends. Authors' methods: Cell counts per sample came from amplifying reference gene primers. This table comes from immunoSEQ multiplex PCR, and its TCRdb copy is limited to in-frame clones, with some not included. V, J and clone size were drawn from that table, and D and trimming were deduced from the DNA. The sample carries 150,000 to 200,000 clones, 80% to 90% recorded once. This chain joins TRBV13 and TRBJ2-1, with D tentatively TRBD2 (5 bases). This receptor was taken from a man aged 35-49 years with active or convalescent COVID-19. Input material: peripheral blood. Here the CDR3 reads CASSAYYAGRGDEQFF. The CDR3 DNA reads TGTGCCAGCAGCGCATACTACGCGGGCCGTGGTGATGAGCAGTTCTTC.